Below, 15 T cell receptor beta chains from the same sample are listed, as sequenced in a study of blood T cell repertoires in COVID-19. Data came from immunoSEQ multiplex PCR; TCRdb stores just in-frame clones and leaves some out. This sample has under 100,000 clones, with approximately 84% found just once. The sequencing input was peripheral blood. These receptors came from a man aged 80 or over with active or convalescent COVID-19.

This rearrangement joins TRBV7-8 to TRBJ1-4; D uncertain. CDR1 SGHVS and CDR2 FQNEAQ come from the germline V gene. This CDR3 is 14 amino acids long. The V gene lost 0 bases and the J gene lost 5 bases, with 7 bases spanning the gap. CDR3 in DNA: TGTGCCAGCAGCTTAGCCGGAGCCAATGAAAAACTGTTTTTT. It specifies CASSLAGANEKLFF.

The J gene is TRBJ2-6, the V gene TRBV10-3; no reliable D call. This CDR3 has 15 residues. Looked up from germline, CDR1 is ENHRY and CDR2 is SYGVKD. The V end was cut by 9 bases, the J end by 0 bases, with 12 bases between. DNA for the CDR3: TGTGCCATAAATGATGGCTCCTCTGGGGCCAACGTCCTGACTTTC. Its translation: CAINDGSSGANVLTF.

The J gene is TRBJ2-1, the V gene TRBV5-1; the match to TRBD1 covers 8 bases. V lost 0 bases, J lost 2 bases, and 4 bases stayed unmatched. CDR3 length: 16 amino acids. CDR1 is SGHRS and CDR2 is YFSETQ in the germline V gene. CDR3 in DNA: TGCGCCAGCAGCTTGGGGATGACAGGGGCCTACAATGAGCAGTTCTTC. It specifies CASSLGMTGAYNEQFF.

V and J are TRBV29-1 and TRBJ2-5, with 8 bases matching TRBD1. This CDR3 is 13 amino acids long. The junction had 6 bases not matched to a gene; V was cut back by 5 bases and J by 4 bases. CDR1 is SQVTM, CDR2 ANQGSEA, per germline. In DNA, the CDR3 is TGCAGCGTTAACAAAGGACAGGGAGAGACCCAGTACTTC. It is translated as CSVNKGQGETQYF.

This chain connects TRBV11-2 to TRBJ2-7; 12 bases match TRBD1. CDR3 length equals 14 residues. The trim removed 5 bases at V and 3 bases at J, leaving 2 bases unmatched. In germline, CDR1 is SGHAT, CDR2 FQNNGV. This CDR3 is CASSGTGGFYEQYF. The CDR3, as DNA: TGTGCCAGCAGCGGGACAGGGGGCTTCTACGAGCAGTACTTC.

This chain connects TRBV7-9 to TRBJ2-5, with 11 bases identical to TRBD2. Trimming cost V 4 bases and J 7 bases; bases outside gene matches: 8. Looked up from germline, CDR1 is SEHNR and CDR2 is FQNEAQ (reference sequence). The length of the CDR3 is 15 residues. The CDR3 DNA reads TGTGCCAGCAGCTCGACCCGGGGACTAGCGGCGACCCAGTACTTC. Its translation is CASSSTRGLAATQYF.

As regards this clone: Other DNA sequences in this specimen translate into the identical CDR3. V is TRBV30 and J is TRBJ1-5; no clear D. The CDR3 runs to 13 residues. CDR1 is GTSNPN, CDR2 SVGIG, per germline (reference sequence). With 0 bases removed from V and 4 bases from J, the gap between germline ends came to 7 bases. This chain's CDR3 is CAWSVTRNQPQHF. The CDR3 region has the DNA TGTGCCTGGAGTGTCACCAGAAATCAGCCCCAGCATTTT.

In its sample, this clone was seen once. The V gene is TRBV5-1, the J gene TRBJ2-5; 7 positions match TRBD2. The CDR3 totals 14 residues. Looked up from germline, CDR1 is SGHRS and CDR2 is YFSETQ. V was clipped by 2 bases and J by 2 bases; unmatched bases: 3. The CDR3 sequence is CASSLTSAQETQYF. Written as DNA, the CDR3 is TGCGCCAGCAGCTTAACTAGCGCACAAGAGACCCAGTACTTC.

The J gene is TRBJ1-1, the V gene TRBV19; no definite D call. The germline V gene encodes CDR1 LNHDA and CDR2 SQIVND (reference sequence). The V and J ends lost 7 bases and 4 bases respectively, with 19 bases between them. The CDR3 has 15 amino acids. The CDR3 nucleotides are TGTGCCAGTATCTCCTACTCCTCCGGGAGCACTGAAGCTTTCTTT. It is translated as CASISYSSGSTEAFF.

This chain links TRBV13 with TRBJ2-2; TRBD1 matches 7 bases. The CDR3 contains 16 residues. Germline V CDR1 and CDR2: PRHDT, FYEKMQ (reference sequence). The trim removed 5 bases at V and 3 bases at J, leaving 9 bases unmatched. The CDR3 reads CASSLTDRFDTGELFF. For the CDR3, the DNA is TGTGCCAGCAGCCTCACGGACAGGTTCGACACCGGGGAGCTGTTTTTT.

Written as DNA, the CDR3 is TGTGCCAGCAGCGCCACAGGGTACGGGGAGCTGTTTTTT. Residues: CASSATGYGELFF. The chain joins TRBV6-4 to TRBJ2-2; tentatively, D is TRBD1 (6 bases). CDR3 length equals 13 residues. Looked up from germline, CDR1 is MRHNA and CDR2 is SNTAGT. Trimming removed 6 bases at V and 7 bases at J, with 12 bases between.

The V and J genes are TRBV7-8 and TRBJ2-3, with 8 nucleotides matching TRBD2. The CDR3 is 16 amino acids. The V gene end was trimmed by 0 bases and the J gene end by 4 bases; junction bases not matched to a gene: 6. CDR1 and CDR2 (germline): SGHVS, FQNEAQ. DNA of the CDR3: TGTGCCAGCAGCTTAGCCGGGAGGGGGAGATCAGATACGCAGTATTTT. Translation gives CASSLAGRGRSDTQYF.

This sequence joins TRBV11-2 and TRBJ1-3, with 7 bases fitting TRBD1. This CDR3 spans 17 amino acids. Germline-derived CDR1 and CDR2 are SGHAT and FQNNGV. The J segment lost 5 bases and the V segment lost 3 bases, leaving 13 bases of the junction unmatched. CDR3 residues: CASSFATGPGGRNTIYF. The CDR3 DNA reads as TGTGCCAGCAGCTTTGCTACGGGGCCAGGGGGAAGAAACACCATATATTTT.

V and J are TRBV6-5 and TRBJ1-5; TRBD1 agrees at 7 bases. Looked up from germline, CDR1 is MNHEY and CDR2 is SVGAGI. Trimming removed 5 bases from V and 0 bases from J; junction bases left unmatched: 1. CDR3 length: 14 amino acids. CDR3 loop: CASSRTGSNQPQHF. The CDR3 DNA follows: TGTGCCAGCAGTCGGACAGGTAGCAATCAGCCCCAGCATTTT.

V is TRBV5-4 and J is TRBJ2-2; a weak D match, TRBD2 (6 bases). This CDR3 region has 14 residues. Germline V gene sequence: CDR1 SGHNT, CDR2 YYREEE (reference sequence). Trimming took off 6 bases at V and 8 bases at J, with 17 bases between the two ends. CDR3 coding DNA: TGTGCCAGCACCCATGACCCGGAGGGGGGGGAGCTGTTTTTT. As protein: CASTHDPEGGELFF.